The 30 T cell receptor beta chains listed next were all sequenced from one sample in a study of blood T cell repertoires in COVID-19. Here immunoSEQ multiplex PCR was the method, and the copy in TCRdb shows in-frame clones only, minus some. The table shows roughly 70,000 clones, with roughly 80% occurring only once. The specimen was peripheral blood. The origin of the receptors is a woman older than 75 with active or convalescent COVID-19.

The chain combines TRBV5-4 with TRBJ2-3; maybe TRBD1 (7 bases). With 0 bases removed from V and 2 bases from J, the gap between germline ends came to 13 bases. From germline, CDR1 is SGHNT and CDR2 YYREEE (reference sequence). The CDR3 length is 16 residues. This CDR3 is CASSLGGTEHTDTQYF. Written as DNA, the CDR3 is TGTGCCAGCAGCTTGGGCGGGACAGAACACACAGATACGCAGTATTTT.

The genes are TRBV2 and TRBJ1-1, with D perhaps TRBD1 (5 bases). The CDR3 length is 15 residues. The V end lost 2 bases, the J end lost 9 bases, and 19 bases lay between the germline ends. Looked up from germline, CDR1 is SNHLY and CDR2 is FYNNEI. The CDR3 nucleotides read TGTGCCAGCAGTGAATCCGGGCCTTCGAAGGGGAAAGCTTTCTTT. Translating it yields CASSESGPSKGKAFF.

As DNA, the CDR3 is TGTGCCAGCAGCCCCCGGGACAGGGCGAATGAAAAACTGTTTTTT. This encodes CASSPRDRANEKLFF. This sequence joins TRBV7-9 and TRBJ1-4; 9 nucleotides match TRBD1. CDR3 length: 15 amino acids. V gave up 5 bases and J gave up 5 bases; unmatched junction bases: 6. Germline CDR1 and CDR2: SEHNR and FQNEAQ (reference sequence).

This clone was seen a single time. Here the CDR3 reads CASSDRPDRRGEQYF. The CDR3 bases are TGTGCCAGCAGTGACCGCCCGGACAGAAGGGGCGAGCAGTACTTC. The chain carries TRBV6-4 and TRBJ2-7; weak D call: TRBD1 (6 bases). The V and J ends lost 2 bases and 6 bases respectively, with 17 bases between them. This CDR3 has 15 residues. Germline loops: CDR1 MRHNA, CDR2 SNTAGT.

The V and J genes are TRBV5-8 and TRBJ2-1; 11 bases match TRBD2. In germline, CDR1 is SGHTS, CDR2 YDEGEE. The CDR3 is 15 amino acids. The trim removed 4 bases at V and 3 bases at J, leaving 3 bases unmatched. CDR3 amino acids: CASSPGLAVYNEQFF. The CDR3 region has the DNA TGTGCCAGCAGCCCGGGACTAGCGGTCTACAATGAGCAGTTCTTC.

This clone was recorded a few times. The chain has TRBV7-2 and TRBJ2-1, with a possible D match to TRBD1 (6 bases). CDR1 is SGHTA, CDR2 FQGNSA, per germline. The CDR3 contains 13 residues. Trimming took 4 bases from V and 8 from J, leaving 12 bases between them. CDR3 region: CASSSQGRDEQFF. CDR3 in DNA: TGTGCCAGCAGCTCACAGGGTAGGGATGAGCAGTTCTTC.

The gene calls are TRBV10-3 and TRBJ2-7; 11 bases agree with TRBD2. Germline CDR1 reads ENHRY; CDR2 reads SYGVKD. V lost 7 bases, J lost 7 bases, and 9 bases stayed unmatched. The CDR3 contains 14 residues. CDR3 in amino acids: CAIKVAGGPEEQYF. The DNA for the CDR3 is TGTGCCATCAAAGTAGCGGGAGGGCCGGAAGAGCAGTACTTC.

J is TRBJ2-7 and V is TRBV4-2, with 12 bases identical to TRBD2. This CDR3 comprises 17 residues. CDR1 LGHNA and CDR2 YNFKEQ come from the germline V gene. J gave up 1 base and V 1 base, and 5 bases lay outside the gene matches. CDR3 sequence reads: CASSQGGTSGPSYEQYF. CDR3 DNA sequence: TGTGCCAGCAGCCAAGGTGGGACTAGCGGGCCGTCCTACGAGCAGTACTTC.

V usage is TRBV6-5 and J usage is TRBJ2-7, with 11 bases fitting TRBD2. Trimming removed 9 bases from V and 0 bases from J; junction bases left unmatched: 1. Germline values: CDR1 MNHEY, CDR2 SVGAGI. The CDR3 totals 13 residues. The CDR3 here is CASTSGSSYEQYF. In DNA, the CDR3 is TGTGCCAGTACTAGCGGGAGCTCCTACGAGCAGTACTTC.

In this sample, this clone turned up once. The CDR3 region is CASSYRDRGLNEQYF. Written as DNA, the CDR3 is TGTGCCAGCAGTTACCGGGACAGGGGTTTGAACGAGCAGTACTTC. The chain employs TRBV7-9 and TRBJ2-7; 10 bases agree with TRBD1. The V and J ends lost 6 bases and 5 bases, in that order; junction bases with no gene match: 10. This CDR3 spans 15 amino acids. In germline, CDR1 is SEHNR, CDR2 FQNEAQ (reference sequence).

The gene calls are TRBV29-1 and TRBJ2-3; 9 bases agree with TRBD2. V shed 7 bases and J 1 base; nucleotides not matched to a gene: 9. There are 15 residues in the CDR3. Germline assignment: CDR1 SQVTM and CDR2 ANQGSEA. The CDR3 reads CSGGGLAGGTDTQYF. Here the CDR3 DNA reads TGCAGCGGGGGGGGTTTAGCGGGAGGCACAGATACGCAGTATTTT.

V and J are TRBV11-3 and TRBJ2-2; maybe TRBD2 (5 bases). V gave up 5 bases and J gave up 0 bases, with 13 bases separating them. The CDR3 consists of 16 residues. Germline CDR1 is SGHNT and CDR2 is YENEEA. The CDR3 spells CASSRWETTNTGELFF. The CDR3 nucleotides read TGTGCCAGCAGCCGCTGGGAGACTACGAACACCGGGGAGCTGTTTTTT.

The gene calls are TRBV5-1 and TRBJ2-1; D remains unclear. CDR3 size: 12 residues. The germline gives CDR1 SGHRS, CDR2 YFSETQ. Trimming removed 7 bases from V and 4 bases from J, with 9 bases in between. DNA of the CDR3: TGCGCCAGCGGCCTCTCGTACAATGAGCAGTTCTTC. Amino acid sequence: CASGLSYNEQFF.

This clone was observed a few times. The DNA of the CDR3 is TGTGCCAGCAGTCCAGAACAGGGGGGACATGGCTACACCTTC. Residues: CASSPEQGGHGYTF. The V gene is TRBV2, the J gene TRBJ1-2; 8 bases match TRBD1. This CDR3 region has 14 residues. V lost 5 bases to trimming and J lost 6 bases; unmatched junction nucleotides: 8. CDR1 is SNHLY and CDR2 is FYNNEI in the germline V gene. Based on the CDR3 plus reference TRBV2 and TRBJ1-2, the full variable domain is EPEVTQTPSHQVTQMGQEVILRCVPISNHLYFYWYRQILGQKVEFLVSFYNNEISEKSEIFDDQFSVERPDGSNFTLKIRSTKLEDSAMYFCASSPEQGGHGYTFGSGTRLTVV.

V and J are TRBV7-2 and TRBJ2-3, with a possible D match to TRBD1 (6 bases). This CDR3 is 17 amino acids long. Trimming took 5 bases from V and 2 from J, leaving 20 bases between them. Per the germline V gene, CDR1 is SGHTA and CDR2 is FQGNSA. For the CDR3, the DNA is TGTGCCAGCAGCCGCGGCTGGCTGGACAGAGTCACAGATACGCAGTATTTT. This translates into CASSRGWLDRVTDTQYF. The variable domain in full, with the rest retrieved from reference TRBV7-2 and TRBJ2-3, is GAGVSQSPSNKVTEKGKDVELRCDPISGHTALYWYRQSLGQGLEFLIYFQGNSAPDKSGLPSDRFSAERTGGSVSTLTIQRTQQEDSAVYLCASSRGWLDRVTDTQYFGPGTRLTVL.

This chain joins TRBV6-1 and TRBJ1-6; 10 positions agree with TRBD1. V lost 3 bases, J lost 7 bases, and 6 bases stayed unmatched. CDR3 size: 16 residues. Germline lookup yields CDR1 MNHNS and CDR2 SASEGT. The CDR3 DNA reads TGTGCCAGCAGTGATCTTCCGGGACAGGGGAATTCACCCCTCCACTTT. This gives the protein CASSDLPGQGNSPLHF.

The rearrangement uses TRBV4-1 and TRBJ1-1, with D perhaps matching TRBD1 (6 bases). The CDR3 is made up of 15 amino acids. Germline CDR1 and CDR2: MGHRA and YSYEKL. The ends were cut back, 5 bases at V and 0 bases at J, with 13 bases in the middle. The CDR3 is CASSNLGQLNTEAFF. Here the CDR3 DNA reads TGCGCCAGCAGCAATCTAGGACAGTTGAACACTGAAGCTTTCTTT.

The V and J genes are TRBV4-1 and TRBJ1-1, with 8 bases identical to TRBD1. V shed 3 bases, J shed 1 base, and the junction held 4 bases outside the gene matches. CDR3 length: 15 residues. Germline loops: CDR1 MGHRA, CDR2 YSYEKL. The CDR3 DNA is TGCGCCAGCAGCCATATCGGGACAGGGAACACTGAAGCTTTCTTT. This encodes CASSHIGTGNTEAFF.

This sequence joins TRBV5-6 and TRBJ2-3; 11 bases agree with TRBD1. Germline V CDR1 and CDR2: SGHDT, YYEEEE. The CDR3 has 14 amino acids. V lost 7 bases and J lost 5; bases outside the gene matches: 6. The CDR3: CASFRTGGGDTQYF. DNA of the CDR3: TGTGCCAGCTTTAGGACAGGGGGCGGAGATACGCAGTATTTT.

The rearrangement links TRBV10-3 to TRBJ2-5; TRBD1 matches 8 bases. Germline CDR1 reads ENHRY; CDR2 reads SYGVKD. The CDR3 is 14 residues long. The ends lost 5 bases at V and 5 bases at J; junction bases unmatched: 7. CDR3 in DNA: TGTGCCATCAGTTTACAGGGGGTAATGGAGACCCAGTACTTC. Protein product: CAISLQGVMETQYF.

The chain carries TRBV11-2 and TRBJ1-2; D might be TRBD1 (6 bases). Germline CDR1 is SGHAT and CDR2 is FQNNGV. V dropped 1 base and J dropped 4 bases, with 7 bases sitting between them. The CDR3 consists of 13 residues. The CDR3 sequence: CASSLGQAYGYTF. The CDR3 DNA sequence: TGTGCCAGCAGCTTAGGACAGGCCTATGGCTACACCTTC. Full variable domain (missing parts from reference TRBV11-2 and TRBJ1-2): EAGVAQSPRYKIIEKRQSVAFWCNPISGHATLYWYQQILGQGPKLLIQFQNNGVVDDSQLPKDRFSAERLKGVDSTLKIQPAKLEDSAVYLCASSLGQAYGYTFGSGTRLTVV.

The CDR3 region is CAWSLRAGVTEAFF. The CDR3 nucleotides are TGTGCCTGGAGTCTCAGAGCCGGGGTCACTGAAGCTTTCTTT. The chain joins TRBV30 to TRBJ1-1; D is unresolved. V shed 2 bases and J shed 4 bases, with 14 bases lying between them. Germline V gives CDR1 GTSNPN, CDR2 SVGIG (reference sequence). The CDR3 loop spans 14 amino acids.

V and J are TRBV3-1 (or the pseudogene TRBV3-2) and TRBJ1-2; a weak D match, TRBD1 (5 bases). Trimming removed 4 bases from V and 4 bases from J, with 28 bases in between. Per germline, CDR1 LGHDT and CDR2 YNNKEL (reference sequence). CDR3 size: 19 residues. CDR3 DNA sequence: TGTGCCAGCAGCCCTATACCCGGACACTCGCTAAGGGAGGCCTATGGCTACACCTTC. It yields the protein CASSPIPGHSLREAYGYTF.

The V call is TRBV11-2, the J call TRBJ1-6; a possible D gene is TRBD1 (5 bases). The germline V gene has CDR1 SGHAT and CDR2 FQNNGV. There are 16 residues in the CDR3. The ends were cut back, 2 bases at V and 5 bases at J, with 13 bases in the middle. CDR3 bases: TGTGCCAGCAGCTTACAGGGTCTGAAAAATAATTCACCCCTCCACTTT. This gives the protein CASSLQGLKNNSPLHF.

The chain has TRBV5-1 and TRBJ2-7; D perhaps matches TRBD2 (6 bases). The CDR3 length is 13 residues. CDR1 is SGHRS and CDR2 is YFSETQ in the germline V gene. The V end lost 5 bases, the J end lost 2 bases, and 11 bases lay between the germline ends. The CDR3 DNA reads TGCGCCAGCAGGCGGGACCCGACCTACGAGCAGTACTTC. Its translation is CASRRDPTYEQYF. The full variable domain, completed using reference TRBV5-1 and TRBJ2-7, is KAGVTQTPRYLIKTRGQQVTLSCSPISGHRSVSWYQQTPGQGLQFLFEYFSETQRNKGNFPGRFSGRQFSNSRSEMNVSTLELGDSALYLCASRRDPTYEQYFGPGTRLTVT.

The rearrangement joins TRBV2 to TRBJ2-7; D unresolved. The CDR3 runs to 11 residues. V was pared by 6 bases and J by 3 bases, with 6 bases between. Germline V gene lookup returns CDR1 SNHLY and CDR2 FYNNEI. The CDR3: CASRAYYEQYF. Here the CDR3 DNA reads TGTGCCAGCAGGGCATACTACGAGCAGTACTTC.

CDR3 coding DNA: TGTGCCACCAGCAGAGATGGTGGCGAAAAACTGTTTTTT. Translated: CATSRDGGEKLFF. The genes are TRBV15 and TRBJ1-4; D remains unclear. The germline gives CDR1 LNHNV, CDR2 YYDKDF (reference sequence). This CDR3 contains 13 residues. V lost 0 bases and J lost 8, with 7 bases in between.

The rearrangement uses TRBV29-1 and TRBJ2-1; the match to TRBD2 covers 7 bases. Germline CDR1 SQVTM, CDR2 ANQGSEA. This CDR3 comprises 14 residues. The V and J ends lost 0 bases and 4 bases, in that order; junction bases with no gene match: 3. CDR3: CSVEEREIYNEQFF. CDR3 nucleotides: TGCAGCGTTGAAGAGCGGGAGATTTACAATGAGCAGTTCTTC.

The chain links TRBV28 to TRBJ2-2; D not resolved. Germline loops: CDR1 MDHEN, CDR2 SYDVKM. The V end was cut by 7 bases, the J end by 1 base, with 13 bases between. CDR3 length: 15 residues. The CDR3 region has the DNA TGTGCCAGCAAGCCCCCTGGAGTGAACACCGGGGAGCTGTTTTTT. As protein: CASKPPGVNTGELFF. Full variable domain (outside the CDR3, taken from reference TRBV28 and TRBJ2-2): DVKVTQSSRYLVKRTGEKVFLECVQDMDHENMFWYRQDPGLGLRLIYFSYDVKMKEKGDIPEGYSVSREKKERFSLILESASTNQTSMYLCASKPPGVNTGELFFGEGSRLTVL.

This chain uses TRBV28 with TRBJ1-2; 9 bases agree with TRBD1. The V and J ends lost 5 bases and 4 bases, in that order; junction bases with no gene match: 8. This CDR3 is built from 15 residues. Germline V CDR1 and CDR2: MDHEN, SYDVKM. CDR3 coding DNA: TGTGCCAGCAGTCACCGGGACAGGGCCCTCTATGGCTACACCTTC. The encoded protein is CASSHRDRALYGYTF.